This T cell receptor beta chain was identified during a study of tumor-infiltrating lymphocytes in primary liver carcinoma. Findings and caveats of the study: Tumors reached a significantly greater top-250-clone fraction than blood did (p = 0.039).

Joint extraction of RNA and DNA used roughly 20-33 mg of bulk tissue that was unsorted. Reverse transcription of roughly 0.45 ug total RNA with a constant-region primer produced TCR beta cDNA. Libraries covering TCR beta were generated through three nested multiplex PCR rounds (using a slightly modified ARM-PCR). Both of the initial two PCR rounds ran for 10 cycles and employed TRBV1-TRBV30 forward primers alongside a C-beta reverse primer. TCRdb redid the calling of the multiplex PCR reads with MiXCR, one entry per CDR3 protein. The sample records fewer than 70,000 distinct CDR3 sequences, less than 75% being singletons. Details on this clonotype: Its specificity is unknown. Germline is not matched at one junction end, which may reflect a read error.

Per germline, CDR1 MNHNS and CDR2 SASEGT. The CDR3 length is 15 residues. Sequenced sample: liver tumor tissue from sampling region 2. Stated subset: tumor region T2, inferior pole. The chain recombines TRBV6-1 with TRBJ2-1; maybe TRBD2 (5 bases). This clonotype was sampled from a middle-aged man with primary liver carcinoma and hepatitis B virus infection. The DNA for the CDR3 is TGTGCCAGCATCCTGGAGCGGCACACCTACAATGAGCAATCCTTC. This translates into CASILERHTYNEQSF.